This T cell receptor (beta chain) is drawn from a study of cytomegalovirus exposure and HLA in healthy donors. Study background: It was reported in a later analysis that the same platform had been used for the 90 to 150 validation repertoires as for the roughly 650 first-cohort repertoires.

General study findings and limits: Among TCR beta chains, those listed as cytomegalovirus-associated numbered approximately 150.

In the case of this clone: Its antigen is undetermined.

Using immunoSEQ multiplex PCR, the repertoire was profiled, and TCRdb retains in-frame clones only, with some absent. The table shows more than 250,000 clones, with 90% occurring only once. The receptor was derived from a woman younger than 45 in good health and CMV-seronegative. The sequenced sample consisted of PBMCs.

The DNA of the CDR3 is TGTGCCAGCAGTGCGACAGGGAGGGTCGGGGAGCTGTTTTTT. The encoded protein is CASSATGRVGELFF. The chain has TRBV2 and TRBJ2-2; TRBD1 or TRBD2 may be the D gene (7 bases each). The CDR3 spans 14 residues. V was trimmed by 4 bases and J by 7 bases, leaving 13 bases between them. Germline V CDR1 and CDR2: SNHLY, FYNNEI.